The clone carrying this T cell receptor beta chain was detected only once. Germline values: CDR1 MGHRA, CDR2 YSYEKL. Trimming removed 1 base from V and 1 base from J; junction bases left unmatched: 5. The CDR3 consists of 16 residues. This entry is derived from a study of blood T cell repertoires in COVID-19. At the level of the study: Collection of acute and convalescent COVID-19 samples took place in the United States, Italy and Spain. Sample material is recorded as cDNA or gDNA derived from T cells, B-cell-depleted T cells, or PBMCs.

This table comes from immunoSEQ multiplex PCR, and its TCRdb copy is limited to in-frame clones, with some not included. In the table there are 75,000 to 95,000 clones, 88% of which are singletons. Specimen: peripheral blood. The clonotype comes from a human donor in a cohort sampled during active COVID-19. The genes are TRBV4-1 and TRBJ2-5; 8 nucleotides line up with TRBD2. The CDR3 DNA reads as TGCGCCAGCAGCCAAGGAGGCGGGAGGACCCAAGAGACCCAGTACTTC. Translating it yields CASSQGGGRTQETQYF.